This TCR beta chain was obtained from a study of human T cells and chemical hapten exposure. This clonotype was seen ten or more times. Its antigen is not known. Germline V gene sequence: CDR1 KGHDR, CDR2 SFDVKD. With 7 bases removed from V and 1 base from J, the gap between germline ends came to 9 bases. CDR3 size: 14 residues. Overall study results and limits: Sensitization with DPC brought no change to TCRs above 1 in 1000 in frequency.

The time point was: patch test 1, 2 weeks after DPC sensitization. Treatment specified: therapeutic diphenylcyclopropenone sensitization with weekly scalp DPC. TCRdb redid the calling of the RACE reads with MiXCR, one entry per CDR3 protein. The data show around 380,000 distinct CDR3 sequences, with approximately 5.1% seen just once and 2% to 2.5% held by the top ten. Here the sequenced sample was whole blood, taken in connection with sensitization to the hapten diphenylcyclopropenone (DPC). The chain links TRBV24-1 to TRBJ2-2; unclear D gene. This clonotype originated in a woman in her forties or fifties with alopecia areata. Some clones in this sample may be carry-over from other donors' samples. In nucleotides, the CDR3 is TGTGCCACCAGAGGAAACAGGAACACCGGGGAGCTGTTTTTT. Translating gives CATRGNRNTGELFF.